The 31 T cell receptor beta chains given below trace back to one sample, sequenced in a study of CD8+CD57+ T cells in acquired aplastic anemia. The template for TCR beta VDJ and CDR3 sequence profiling was genomic DNA. Using its own MiXCR run on the reads, TCRdb lists one record per CDR3 protein. The profile shows about half a million distinct CDR3 sequences, 25% to 40% of them singletons. Before being chosen for sequencing, patients had shown CD8+CD57+ cell expansion by flow cytometry. Source material: sorted CD4+, CD8+, or CD8+CD57+ T cells (not recorded which) from PBMCs. The receptors derive from a human donor with aplastic anemia.

On this clonotype itself: A much larger clone differs by one base, so this may be a read error. The genes are TRBV7-3 and TRBJ1-2, with D maybe TRBD1 (5 bases). This CDR3 spans 14 amino acids. CDR1 and CDR2 (germline): SGHTA, FQGTGA. The CDR3: CAGSLTGEGYGYTF. CDR3 in DNA: TGTGCCGGCAGCTTAACGGGGGAGGGCTATGGCTACACCTTC.

A note on this clonotype: Because the CDR3 is missing its conserved closing phenylalanine or tryptophan, this is likely a read error. It is unclear where the CDR3 begins or ends on the DNA, so no DNA is shown, and the CDR3 is as TCRdb lists it. The chain combines TRBV25-1 with TRBJ1-3; the D segment call TRBD1 is taken from the table without a DNA check. Germline V gene sequence: CDR1 MGHDK, CDR2 SYGVNS. The CDR3 totals 13 residues, both ends included. The CDR3 here is CASSSDRGRRLRV.

This clonotype has a count of ten or more. V and J are TRBV7-9 and TRBJ2-7; the match to TRBD1 covers 9 bases. V dropped 9 bases and J dropped 6; count of bases not matched to a gene: 6. Per germline, CDR1 SEHNR and CDR2 FQNEAQ (reference sequence). The CDR3 has 12 residues. The CDR3 loop reads CARNLDRGEQYF. Written as DNA, the CDR3 is TGTGCCAGGAACCTGGACAGGGGCGAGCAGTACTTC.

Many counts were recorded for this clonotype. The rearrangement links TRBV24-1 to TRBJ2-1, with D perhaps TRBD1 (5 bases). CDR3 length equals 12 residues. Trimming removed 7 bases from V and 4 bases from J, with 7 bases in between. CDR1 and CDR2 from the germline V gene are KGHDR and SFDVKD. This CDR3 is CATSDRYNEQFF. The CDR3 nucleotides read TGTGCCACCAGCGACAGATACAATGAGCAGTTCTTC.

This chain connects TRBV30 to TRBJ2-5; D is ambiguous. Trimming took off 4 bases at V and 2 bases at J, with 8 bases between the two ends. CDR1 GTSNPN and CDR2 SVGIG come from the germline V gene (reference sequence). The CDR3 is 12 amino acids. DNA for the CDR3: TGTGCCTGGAACCCACTACAAGAGACCCAGTACTTC. It specifies CAWNPLQETQYF.

V usage is TRBV20-1 and J usage is TRBJ2-1; maybe TRBD2 (5 bases). The V gene's germline CDR1 is DFQATT and CDR2 SNEGSKA (reference sequence). This CDR3 comprises 15 residues. The V end lost 0 bases, the J end lost 8 bases, and 17 bases lay between the germline ends. The CDR3 is CSARDRTQSYDEQFF. CDR3 sequence (DNA): TGCAGTGCTAGAGATCGGACTCAATCATACGATGAGCAGTTCTTC.

This clonotype was seen a handful of times. This rearrangement joins TRBV7-9 to TRBJ1-4; 7 bases are shared with TRBD1. Losses at the gene ends were 1 base for V and 10 bases for J; bases not matched to a gene: 18. The CDR3 is 18 residues long. Germline loops: CDR1 SEHNR, CDR2 FQNEAQ (reference sequence). In nucleotides, the CDR3 is TGTGCCAGCAGCTTAGTCACCCCCGGCAGGGGGACGCAAGGAAAACTGTTTTTT. Translated: CASSLVTPGRGTQGKLFF.

This clonotype was detected many times. The V gene is TRBV9, the J gene TRBJ2-7; 7 nucleotides agree with TRBD2. The germline CDR1 and CDR2 sequences are SGDLS and YYNGEE. V lost 0 bases and J lost 3; bases outside the gene matches: 3. CDR3 size: 14 residues. This CDR3 is CASSVAASGYEQYF. In nucleotides, the CDR3 is TGTGCCAGCAGCGTAGCGGCTAGCGGCTACGAGCAGTACTTC.

This clonotype was recorded a few times. This sequence joins TRBV6-1 and TRBJ1-6; D call uncertain. Germline lookup yields CDR1 MNHNS and CDR2 SASEGT. The CDR3 is made up of 14 amino acids. Trimming took off 2 bases at V and 18 bases at J, with 20 bases between the two ends. The CDR3 is CASSELSGIQSHHF. In DNA form, the CDR3 reads TGTGCCAGCAGTGAACTTTCGGGAATTCAGTCCCACCACTTT.

This clonotype was seen a few times. V is TRBV6-1 and J is TRBJ1-5; a weak D match, TRBD1 (5 bases). Trimming stripped 7 bases from V and 2 bases from J, with 12 bases between. The CDR3 has 14 residues. Germline V gives CDR1 MNHNS, CDR2 SASEGT. CDR3 protein: CASKKTGGNQPQHF. In DNA, the CDR3 is TGTGCCAGCAAAAAGACGGGGGGCAATCAGCCCCAGCATTTT.

This clonotype was counted at least ten times. J is TRBJ1-6 and V is TRBV20-1; D remains unclear. CDR3 length: 15 amino acids. Germline CDR1 and CDR2: DFQATT and SNEGSKA (reference sequence). Trimming left V 1 base short and J 5 bases short, with 12 bases between. The CDR3 loop reads CSARAEGPDNSPLHF. CDR3 bases: TGCAGTGCTAGAGCAGAGGGCCCAGATAATTCACCCCTCCACTTT.

This clonotype was picked up a small number of times. The rearrangement links TRBV5-1 to TRBJ2-2; D is perhaps TRBD1 (5 bases). The CDR3 is 14 residues long. Trimming removed 0 bases at V and 4 bases at J, with 7 bases between. Germline V gene sequence: CDR1 SGHRS, CDR2 YFSETQ. The CDR3 nucleotides read TGCGCCAGCAGCTTGGAAACAGGCACCGGGGAGCTGTTTTTT. It translates to CASSLETGTGELFF.

Worth noting for this clonotype: A read error may produce the germline difference seen at one junction end. The V gene is TRBV13, the J gene TRBJ2-3; no clear D. CDR3 length: 13 amino acids. CDR1 is PRHDT and CDR2 is FYEKMQ in the germline V gene (reference sequence). CDR3 in DNA: TGTGCCAGCAGCTTAGCCTTTCAAAGTACGCAGTGTTTT. Translated: CASSLAFQSTQCF. The full variable domain, in which reference TRBV13 and TRBJ2-3 provide the parts outside the CDR3, is AAGVIQSPRHLIKEKRETATLKCYPIPRHDTVYWYQQGPGQDPQFLISFYEKMQSDKGSIPDRFSAQQFSDYHSELNMSSLELGDSALYFCASSLAFQSTQCFGPGTRLTVL.

Note on this clonotype: A single base separates this from a much larger clone, so it may be a read error. The rearrangement joins TRBV19 to TRBJ1-5; D remains ambiguous. Trimming left V 3 bases short and J 0 bases short, with 18 bases between. The CDR3 spans 18 residues. The germline V gene encodes CDR1 LNHDA and CDR2 SQIVND (reference sequence). DNA of the CDR3: TGTGCCAGTAGTATCGCTCCCGGGCCAAACCATAGCAATCAGCCCCAGCATTTT. This encodes CASSIAPGPNHSNQPQHF.

This clonotype was seen more than once but under ten times. The chain combines TRBV5-5 with TRBJ2-7; TRBD1 might be the D (5 bases). Germline V lookup: CDR1 SGHKS, CDR2 YYEKEE (reference sequence). V lost 6 bases and J 0 bases, leaving 10 bases between the germline ends. The CDR3 loop spans 13 amino acids. The CDR3 loop is CASTRQFSYEQYF. CDR3 nucleotides: TGTGCCAGCACTCGACAGTTCTCCTACGAGCAGTACTTC.

The chain couples TRBV10-3 to TRBJ1-2, with 8 positions matching TRBD1. The CDR3 sequence is 15 residues long. The V segment lost 4 bases and the J segment 4 bases; nucleotides outside the gene matches: 8. The V gene's germline CDR1 is ENHRY and CDR2 SYGVKD. CDR3: CAISASTGASYGYTF. The CDR3 DNA is TGTGCCATCAGTGCATCGACAGGGGCAAGCTATGGCTACACCTTC.

The rearrangement uses TRBV24-1 and TRBJ1-2; D is ambiguous. This CDR3 region has 12 residues. Deletions cut 4 bases from V and 6 bases from J, with 8 bases between. Germline V gene sequence: CDR1 KGHDR, CDR2 SFDVKD. The CDR3 bases are TGTGCCACCAGTGACAGGACGAATGGCTACACCTTC. Its protein product is CATSDRTNGYTF.

The chain has TRBV18 and TRBJ2-7, with TRBD1 matching 8 bases. In germline, CDR1 is KGHSH, CDR2 LQKENI. The CDR3 is 12 residues long. The ends lost 5 bases at V and 6 bases at J; junction bases unmatched: 3. The DNA of the CDR3 is TGTGCCAGCTCATGGACAGGGACCGAGCAGTACTTC. The encoded protein is CASSWTGTEQYF.

This clonotype was observed many times. V and J are TRBV20-1 and TRBJ2-7, with D perhaps matching TRBD2 (5 bases). Germline V gene lookup returns CDR1 DFQATT and CDR2 SNEGSKA (reference sequence). The CDR3 is 13 amino acids. The V gene lost 5 bases and the J gene lost 6 bases, with 17 bases spanning the gap. The DNA for the CDR3 is TGCAGTGCTGGAAGGACGCGGGTAGGCGAGCAGTACTTC. This translates into CSAGRTRVGEQYF.

The rearrangement links TRBV19 to TRBJ2-5; a possible D gene is TRBD1 (5 bases). This CDR3 comprises 14 residues. CDR1 is LNHDA, CDR2 SQIVND, per germline (reference sequence). V was cut by 6 bases and J by 1 base, with 12 bases left in between. The CDR3 loop reads CASRAGHSQETQYF. The CDR3 region has the DNA TGTGCCAGTAGGGCAGGACACAGCCAAGAGACCCAGTACTTC.

Turning to this clonotype: One junction end does not reproduce the germline sequence, and a read error may be involved. The chain carries TRBV5-6 and TRBJ1-2; D gene ambiguous. The CDR3 has 15 residues. Germline V gene lookup returns CDR1 SGHDT and CDR2 YYEEEE. CDR3 region: CARSLVALAHYGYTF. CDR3 coding DNA: TGTGCCCGCAGCTTGGTAGCATTGGCCCACTATGGCTACACCTTC.

This clonotype was seen a few times. J is TRBJ2-7 and V is TRBV20-1; 8 bases map to TRBD2. The length of the CDR3 is 15 residues. Unmatched junction bases numbered 6, after V lost 1 base and J lost 1 base. Looked up from germline, CDR1 is DFQATT and CDR2 is SNEGSKA (reference sequence). The CDR3 DNA follows: TGCAGTGCTAGAGTTGTTAGCGGGGCGTCCTACGAGCAGTACTTC. Amino acid sequence: CSARVVSGASYEQYF.

This clonotype was picked up many times. V usage is TRBV19 and J usage is TRBJ2-7; 7 nucleotides line up with TRBD1. CDR1 is LNHDA, CDR2 SQIVND, per germline (reference sequence). This CDR3 region has 14 residues. V was pared by 5 bases and J by 3 bases, with 7 bases of the junction left unmatched. The CDR3 region is CASSDRDSLYEQYF. In DNA form, the CDR3 reads TGTGCCAGTAGTGACCGGGACAGTCTCTACGAGCAGTACTTC.

The J gene is TRBJ2-7, the V gene TRBV7-3; 7 nucleotides line up with TRBD1. Trimming took 7 bases from V and 2 from J; bases not matched to a gene: 5. CDR1 and CDR2 from the germline V gene are SGHTA and FQGTGA. CDR3 size: 13 residues. The CDR3 protein is CASNTDRAYEQYF. CDR3 coding DNA: TGTGCCAGCAACACTGACAGGGCCTACGAGCAGTACTTC.

This chain connects TRBV7-9 to TRBJ1-4; D uncertain. The CDR3 consists of 14 residues. Per the germline V gene, CDR1 is SEHNR and CDR2 is FQNEAQ (reference sequence). Trimming removed 4 bases at V and 5 bases at J, with 11 bases between. The CDR3 loop is CASSSYHVNEKLFF. CDR3 DNA sequence: TGTGCCAGCAGCTCATATCACGTAAATGAAAAACTGTTTTTT.

As for this clonotype: A much bigger clone sits one base away, suggesting this may be a read error. The chain uses TRBV7-9 and TRBJ2-4, with D possibly TRBD1 on 6 matching bases. The ends were cut back, 5 bases at V and 9 bases at J, with 17 bases in the middle. The CDR3 runs to 14 residues. The germline V gene has CDR1 SEHNR and CDR2 FQNEAQ (reference sequence). CDR3 nucleotides: TGTGCCAGCAGCCCTGGGACAACTGTGAGCATTCAGTACTTC. It codes for CASSPGTTVSIQYF.

The chain is built from TRBV4-3 and TRBJ2-7, with D perhaps TRBD1 (6 bases). Between the trimmed V and J ends, which lost 1 base and 1 base, there was a span of 11 bases. The germline gives CDR1 LGHNA, CDR2 YSLEER. The CDR3 has 15 residues. Written as DNA, the CDR3 is TGCGCCAGCAGCCAAGGCCCAACAGGGTCCTACGAGCAGTACTTC. It codes for CASSQGPTGSYEQYF.

In this sample, this clonotype turned up many times. The rearrangement uses TRBV2 and TRBJ2-7; D is uncertain. Germline lookup yields CDR1 SNHLY and CDR2 FYNNEI. The V gene lost 0 bases and the J gene lost 1 base, with 7 bases spanning the gap. The CDR3 is made up of 14 amino acids. In nucleotides, the CDR3 is TGTGCCAGCAGTGAAGCGCCAAGATCCTACGAGCAGTACTTC. It codes for CASSEAPRSYEQYF.

J is TRBJ1-2 and V is TRBV29-1, with 9 bases fitting TRBD1. The CDR3 spans 12 residues. J was trimmed by 4 bases and V by 5 bases; bases with no gene match: 2. Germline V gene sequence: CDR1 SQVTM, CDR2 ANQGSEA. CDR3 in amino acids: CSVRTGAYGYTF. CDR3 DNA: TGCAGCGTTAGGACAGGGGCCTATGGCTACACCTTC.

This clonotype was observed a handful of times. The chain has TRBV30 and TRBJ1-2; no clear D. There are 12 residues in the CDR3. Trimming took off 5 bases at V and 4 bases at J, with 11 bases between the two ends. Germline lookup yields CDR1 GTSNPN and CDR2 SVGIG (reference sequence). The CDR3 nucleotides are TGTGCCTGGGCATTAGACTTCTATGGCTACACCTTC. It encodes CAWALDFYGYTF.

The V gene is TRBV3-1, the J gene TRBJ2-6; no firm D call. Germline assignment: CDR1 LGHDT and CDR2 YNNKEL (reference sequence). This CDR3 is built from 14 residues. V was shortened by 5 bases and J by 0 bases, with 5 bases between the two germline ends. In nucleotides, the CDR3 is TGTGCCAGCAGCACCGACTCTGGGGCCAACGTCCTGACTTTC. The encoded protein is CASSTDSGANVLTF.